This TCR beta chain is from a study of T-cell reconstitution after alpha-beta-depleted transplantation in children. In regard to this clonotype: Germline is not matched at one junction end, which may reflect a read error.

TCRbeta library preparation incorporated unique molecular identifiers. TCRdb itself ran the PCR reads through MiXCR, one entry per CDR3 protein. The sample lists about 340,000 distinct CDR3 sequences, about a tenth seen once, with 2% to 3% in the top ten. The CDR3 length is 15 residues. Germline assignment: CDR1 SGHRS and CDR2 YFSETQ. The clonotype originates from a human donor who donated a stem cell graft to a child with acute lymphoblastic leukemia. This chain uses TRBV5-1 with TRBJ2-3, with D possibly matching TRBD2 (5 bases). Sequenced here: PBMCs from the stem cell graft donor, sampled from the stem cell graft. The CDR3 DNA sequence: TGCGCCAGCAGCCCGGATGGTGCTAGCACAGATACGCACTATTTT. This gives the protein CASSPDGASTDTHYF. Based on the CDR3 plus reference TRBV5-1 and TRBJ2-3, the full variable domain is KAGVTQTPRYLIKTRGQQVTLSCSPISGHRSVSWYQQTPGQGLQFLFEYFSETQRNKGNFPGRFSGRQFSNSRSEMNVSTLELGDSALYLCASSPDGASTDTHYFGPGTRLTVL.